This TCR beta chain was found in a study of blood T cell repertoires in COVID-19. As processed by the authors: Scientists estimated how many nucleated cells there were by amplifying reference gene primers. Clones were sequenced by immunoSEQ multiplex PCR, and TCRdb holds only the in-frame ones, with some missing. Clone size and the V and J calls come from that table; the DNA yielded D and trimming. The sample records around 140,000 clones, approximately 84% being singletons. The receptor's source is a woman older than 75 with acute or convalescent COVID-19. Material for sequencing was peripheral blood.

CDR3 bases: TGCGCCAGCCGCGCAACAGGGGGCTCTGGAAACACCATATATTTT. The encoded protein is CASRATGGSGNTIYF. The J gene is TRBJ1-3, the V gene TRBV10-2, with 8 bases lining up with TRBD1. This CDR3 is 15 amino acids long. Germline assignment: CDR1 WSHSY and CDR2 SAAADI. With V trimmed by 8 bases and J by 0 bases, 6 bases remained unmatched.